Each of the 13 T cell receptor beta chains below was sequenced from the same sample in a study of blood T cell repertoires in COVID-19. The protocol was immunoSEQ multiplex PCR, while the TCRdb copy is restricted to in-frame clones and leaves out a portion. The sample has roughly 200,000 clones, about three quarters seen once. The sequenced sample consisted of peripheral blood. All receptors derive from a woman between 45 and 65 years old with active or convalescent COVID-19.

The chain joins TRBV7-8 to TRBJ2-5; a possible D gene is TRBD1 (6 bases). Trimming cost V 5 bases and J 1 base, with 11 bases left between them. Germline V gene data show CDR1 as SGHVS and CDR2 as FQNEAQ. The length of the CDR3 is 14 residues. CDR3 loop: CASSPRQAQETQYF. Here the CDR3 DNA reads TGTGCCAGCAGCCCAAGACAGGCCCAAGAGACCCAGTACTTC.

The rearrangement joins TRBV2 to TRBJ2-1, with TRBD2 matching 9 bases. V trimming: 2 bases; J trimming: 9 bases; junction bases outside the gene matches: 8. CDR1 and CDR2 (germline): SNHLY, FYNNEI. The CDR3 runs 15 residues. The CDR3 DNA reads as TGTGCCAGCAGTGAAAAGGTTCTAGCGGGACTTGAGCAGTTCTTC. Its protein product is CASSEKVLAGLEQFF.

The rearrangement links TRBV4-2 to TRBJ2-2; 10 nucleotides match TRBD2. The V gene's germline CDR1 is LGHNA and CDR2 YNFKEQ. V dropped 1 base and J dropped 4; count of bases not matched to a gene: 3. The CDR3 runs to 16 residues. CDR3 sequence reads: CASSQGLAGVTGELFF. The DNA for the CDR3 is TGTGCCAGCAGCCAAGGTCTAGCGGGAGTCACCGGGGAGCTGTTTTTT.

CDR3 amino acids: CASSLRDRAYEQYF. CDR3 in DNA: TGTGCCAGCAGCTTAAGGGACAGGGCATACGAGCAGTACTTC. The chain is built from TRBV7-3 and TRBJ2-7; 9 bases map to TRBD1. With 1 base clipped from V and 4 bases from J, the junction kept 2 bases outside the gene matches. The CDR3 is made up of 14 amino acids. Germline CDR1 SGHTA, CDR2 FQGTGA.

The CDR3 DNA is TGTGCCAGCAGCTCTTCGGGACTAGCAGATGAGCAGTTCTTC. The encoded protein is CASSSSGLADEQFF. V usage is TRBV7-2 and J usage is TRBJ2-1, with 9 bases aligning to TRBD2. CDR1 and CDR2 from the germline V gene are SGHTA and FQGNSA. V gave up 4 bases and J gave up 8 bases; unmatched junction bases: 6. The CDR3 covers 14 residues. Full variable domain (missing parts from reference TRBV7-2 and TRBJ2-1): GAGVSQSPSNKVTEKGKDVELRCDPISGHTALYWYRQSLGQGLEFLIYFQGNSAPDKSGLPSDRFSAERTGGSVSTLTIQRTQQEDSAVYLCASSSSGLADEQFFGPGTRLTVL.

The V gene is TRBV11-2, the J gene TRBJ2-5, with 14 bases identical to TRBD2. Per the germline V gene, CDR1 is SGHAT and CDR2 is FQNNGV. The CDR3 is 16 residues long. Trimming took 5 bases from V and 3 from J; bases not matched to a gene: 5. The CDR3: CASSPGLAGAEETQYF. The CDR3 DNA is TGTGCCAGCAGCCCGGGACTAGCGGGGGCAGAAGAGACCCAGTACTTC.

J is TRBJ2-1 and V is TRBV5-1; possibly TRBD1 for D (6 bases). The germline V gene encodes CDR1 SGHRS and CDR2 YFSETQ. This CDR3 region has 12 residues. The germline V and J ends were trimmed by 4 bases and 7 bases, with 9 bases remaining between them. CDR3 in amino acids: CASSRTVNEQFF. The CDR3 coding sequence is TGCGCCAGCAGCAGGACAGTAAATGAGCAGTTCTTC.

The chain carries TRBV5-1 and TRBJ1-2; D call uncertain. The V end was cut by 1 base, the J end by 3 bases, with 13 bases between. Germline assignment: CDR1 SGHRS and CDR2 YFSETQ. The CDR3 spans 15 residues. The CDR3 sequence: CASSLLGSADYGYTF. The CDR3 DNA follows: TGCGCCAGCAGCTTGTTGGGTAGTGCGGACTATGGCTACACCTTC.

This clone was seen once. This chain uses TRBV30 with TRBJ2-3; 10 nucleotides line up with TRBD1. The junction had 4 bases not matched to a gene; V was cut back by 5 bases and J by 2 bases. This CDR3 contains 14 residues. Germline V CDR1 and CDR2: GTSNPN, SVGIG (reference sequence). The CDR3 region is CAWRQGANTDTQYF. DNA of the CDR3: TGTGCCTGGCGACAGGGGGCTAACACAGATACGCAGTATTTT.

The chain links TRBV19 to TRBJ2-5; 10 positions match TRBD1. The V gene end was trimmed by 5 bases and the J gene end by 1 base; junction bases not matched to a gene: 4. Germline CDR1 and CDR2: LNHDA and SQIVND (reference sequence). The CDR3 is 15 amino acids. The DNA for the CDR3 is TGTGCCAGTAGTCCAAGGACAGGGGGCCAAGAGACCCAGTACTTC. As protein: CASSPRTGGQETQYF.

The table lists this clone with a count of one. The chain uses TRBV30 and TRBJ1-1; the D gene is possibly TRBD1 (6 bases). The V gene lost 1 base and the J gene lost 3 bases, with 6 bases spanning the gap. The CDR3 has 12 residues. Germline lookup yields CDR1 GTSNPN and CDR2 SVGIG (reference sequence). The CDR3 protein is CAWSAGDTEAFF. The CDR3 DNA sequence: TGTGCCTGGAGTGCAGGGGACACTGAAGCTTTCTTT. The complete variable domain, with remaining parts taken from reference TRBV30 and TRBJ1-1, reads SQTIHQWPATLVQPVGSPLSLECTVEGTSNPNLYWYRQAAGRGLQLLFYSVGIGQISSEVPQNLSASRPQDRQFILSSKKLLLSDSGFYLCAWSAGDTEAFFGQGTRLTVV.

This clone was detected many times. V is TRBV5-1 and J is TRBJ1-2; 7 bases align to TRBD1. CDR3 length: 13 residues. Germline trimming cut 4 bases from V and 6 bases from J; bases unmatched to any gene: 6. Germline V gene sequence: CDR1 SGHRS, CDR2 YFSETQ. The CDR3 sequence is CASSLRTGDGYTF. The CDR3 DNA follows: TGCGCCAGCAGCCTAAGGACAGGAGATGGCTACACCTTC.

The J gene is TRBJ1-6, the V gene TRBV25-1, with D maybe TRBD1 (6 bases). Germline assignment: CDR1 MGHDK and CDR2 SYGVNS. Trimming left V 4 bases short and J 5 bases short, with 9 bases between. The length of the CDR3 is 14 residues. The CDR3 sequence: CASSGAGDNSPLHF. In nucleotides, the CDR3 is TGTGCCAGCAGTGGCGCAGGGGATAATTCACCCCTCCACTTT.